Listed below are T cell receptor beta chains from one sample, sequenced in a study of regulatory T cells in long-lasting Graves disease. MiXCR, run by TCRdb on the multiplex PCR reads, gives a single entry per CDR3 protein. The sample has fewer than 400,000 distinct CDR3 sequences, around 20% seen once. Material: peripheral blood mononuclear cells (PBMCs), obtained when the disease was refractory, from a patient treated with antithyroid drugs. The receptor source for this set is a female donor with Graves disease. Each CDR3 is given with its conserved first and last residue. Each record gives: D gene, clone size, J gene, V gene, CDR3 DNA, CDR3 protein. D genes are given only for firm matches. Size tells how often a clone was seen (once, few, many) or the class of an expanded clone, and some rows leave it out.

>NA|few|TRBJ1-6|TRBV2
TGTGTCAGCAATACGGGTACAAATTCACCCCTCCACTTT
CVSNTGTNSPLHF
>NA|NA|TRBJ1-2|TRBV4-1
TGCGCCAGCAGCCAAGATACAGGGCTCTATGGCTACACCTTC
CASSQDTGLYGYTF
>TRBD1|many|TRBJ1-6|TRBV12-3/TRBV12-4
TGTGCCAGCAGTTTAGGACAGGGCAATAATTCACCCCTCCACTTT
CASSLGQGNNSPLHF
>NA|many|TRBJ2-1|TRBV6-2/TRBV6-3
TGTGCCAGCATCAAAGGAGGGGGCATATACAATGAGCAGTTCTTC
CASIKGGGIYNEQFF
>TRBD2|many|TRBJ2-7|TRBV2
TGTGCCAGCAGACTCGGACTAGCCAACGGCTACGAGCAGTACTTC
CASRLGLANGYEQYF
>TRBD1|few|TRBJ2-5|TRBV24-1
TGTGCCACCAGTGACCGCCGAACAGGGGGCGCAGAGACCCAGTACTTC
CATSDRRTGGAETQYF
>NA|NA|TRBJ1-3|TRBV12-3/TRBV12-4
TGTGCCAGCAGTTCACCGGGACTTACCATATATTTT
CASSSPGLTIYF
>TRBD2|NA|TRBJ2-7|TRBV6-9
TGTGCCAGCAGTTACGGGGGGGTAGTCCACGAGCAGTACTTC
CASSYGGVVHEQYF
>NA|few|TRBJ1-5|TRBV20-1
TGCAGTGCTAGCAACGGGCCCGTTGGGCAGCCCCAGCATTTT
CSASNGPVGQPQHF
>NA|many|TRBJ2-2|TRBV3-1
TGTGCCAGCAGCCCAAGGAGGGTCGGGGAGCTGTTTTTT
CASSPRRVGELFF
>NA|few|TRBJ2-5|TRBV7-2
TGTGCCAGCAGCCCAATGCTCATTGACGCGAAGACCCAGTACTTC
CASSPMLIDAKTQYF
>NA|many|TRBJ2-7|TRBV10-3
TGTGCCATCAGTCTAGGGGGTTCGGTCTACGAGCAGTACTTC
CAISLGGSVYEQYF
>NA|NA|TRBJ2-2|TRBV28
TGTGCCAGCAGTTACTATGGAAGTCCGTACCAGACCGGGGAGCTGTTTTTT
CASSYYGSPYQTGELFF
>NA|NA|TRBJ2-5|TRBV20-1
TGCAGTGCTAGAGATCGTCTTCGGGGGTTCTACCAAGAGACCCAGTACTTC
CSARDRLRGFYQETQYF
>NA|few|TRBJ1-2|TRBV20-1
TGCAGTGCTAGAGATGGCCGAATTAACTATGGCTACACCTTC
CSARDGRINYGYTF
>NA|few|TRBJ1-1|TRBV27
TGTGCCAGCTCCATTCTAGGGGCCCCGGCGGAAGCTTTCTTT
CASSILGAPAEAFF
>NA|few|TRBJ2-3|TRBV2
TGTGCCAGCAGGGAGGGAGTGGCAGATACGCAGTATTTT
CASREGVADTQYF
>NA|few|TRBJ2-7|TRBV20-1
TGCAGTGCTAGCTTGGGAAGCTCCTACGAGCAGTACTTC
CSASLGSSYEQYF
>NA|NA|TRBJ2-1|TRBV6-2/TRBV6-3
TGTGCCAGCGCGAGATCAAATTACAATGAGCAGTTCTTC
CASARSNYNEQFF
>NA|NA|TRBJ1-2|TRBV7-2
TGTGCCAGCAGCTTAATGGGAGAGTATGGCTACACCTTC
CASSLMGEYGYTF
>TRBD1|many|TRBJ2-7|TRBV6-1
TGTGCCAGCAGCCCCTACTCCGGGACAGGGGGCTACGAGCAGTACTTC
CASSPYSGTGGYEQYF
>TRBD1|few|TRBJ2-5|TRBV4-3
TGCGCCAGCAGCCAAGATTGGACAGGGGGCCAAGAGACCCAGTACTTC
CASSQDWTGGQETQYF
>NA|NA|TRBJ2-5|TRBV7-2
TGTGCCAGCAGCGGACCTAGCGAAGAGACCCAGTACTTC
CASSGPSEETQYF
>TRBD1|few|TRBJ1-6|TRBV24-1
TGTGCCACCAGTGATGACTTGACAGGGGGATATAATTCACCCCTCCACTTT
CATSDDLTGGYNSPLHF
>TRBD2|NA|TRBJ2-7|TRBV6-2/TRBV6-3
TGTGCCAGCAGGGAGGGGCTAGCGGTCTACGAGCAGTACTTC
CASREGLAVYEQYF
>NA|many|TRBJ1-6|TRBV28
TGTGCCAGCACTGCCCCTCGAGGCCCCCTCCACTTT
CASTAPRGPLHF
>NA|few|TRBJ1-4|TRBV2
TGTGCCAGCAGCTTCAGCGCCGTCCAAGGGCCCGAAGAAAAACTGTTTTTT
CASSFSAVQGPEEKLFF
>TRBD1|few|TRBJ2-7|TRBV7-2
TGTGCCAGCAGCCTAAGACCGGGACAGAACTCTGGGCAGTACTTC
CASSLRPGQNSGQYF
>NA|many|TRBJ2-7|TRBV11-2
TGTGCCAGCAGCCTGAAGGGGTTGACCTACGAGCAGTACTTC
CASSLKGLTYEQYF
>TRBD1|many|TRBJ1-5|TRBV2
TGTGCCAGCAGGGGGGACAGCGATCAGCCCCAGCATTTT
CASRGDSDQPQHF
>TRBD1|many|TRBJ2-4|TRBV7-2
TGTGCCAGCAGCCTCGACAGGGGGCAGAACATTCAGTACTTC
CASSLDRGQNIQYF
>NA|many|TRBJ2-1|TRBV27
TGTGCCAGCAGTTTAATAGCTCGATTGAGCTCCTACAATGAGCAGTTCTTC
CASSLIARLSSYNEQFF
>NA|NA|TRBJ1-1|TRBV7-2
TGTGCCAGCAGCTTAGGCCGCCAGGCTGAAGCTTTCTTT
CASSLGRQAEAFF
>NA|NA|TRBJ2-7|TRBV12-3/TRBV12-4
TGTGCCAGCAGTTCACCTGAAGAAGTCTACGAGCAGTACTTC
CASSSPEEVYEQYF
>TRBD2|NA|TRBJ2-2|TRBV4-3
TGCGCCAGCAGCCCCGGGAGGTCAAACACCGGGGAGCTGTTTTTT
CASSPGRSNTGELFF
>NA|few|TRBJ1-1|TRBV18
TGTGCCAGCTCACCATTGGAACAGGCAGAAGCTTTCTTT
CASSPLEQAEAFF
>TRBD2|once|TRBJ2-2|TRBV4-1
TGCGCCAGCAGCCAAACCCCCCCGGGACTAGCGGATACCGGGGAGCTGTTTTTT
CASSQTPPGLADTGELFF
>TRBD2|few|TRBJ2-1|TRBV29-1
TGCAGCGTAATAGCGGGAGATATTTACAATGAGCAGTTCTTC
CSVIAGDIYNEQFF
>TRBD1|NA|TRBJ1-5|TRBV12-3/TRBV12-4
TGTGCCAGCAGTCTTGACAGGGTACGTGGCAATCAGCCCCAGCATTTT
CASSLDRVRGNQPQHF